This T cell receptor beta chain originates from a study of read filtering for tumor transcriptome and immune sequencing. The library was built from 400 ng RNA with molecular barcoded adaptors for alpha/delta and beta/gamma chains. TCRdb reanalysed the reads using MiXCR and keeps one entry per CDR3 protein. The sample contains about 48,000 distinct CDR3 sequences, less than 20% of which appear only once. This clonotype was found many times. The TCR was taken from a donor aged 40 or over with multiple myeloma. Sample: a population of CD138-negative cells sorted from bone marrow.

The CDR3 region has the DNA TGTGCCAGCAGCCCCCCCGGGGGGGTCACTGAAGCTTTCTTT. Translated, it gives CASSPPGGVTEAFF. The chain joins TRBV3-1 to TRBJ1-1, with a tentative D call TRBD1 (5 bases). V was shortened by 4 bases and J by 4 bases, with 13 bases between the two germline ends. The CDR3 consists of 14 residues. Per the germline V gene, CDR1 is LGHDT and CDR2 is YNNKEL (reference sequence).